This T cell receptor (beta chain) was obtained from a study of OX40 agonist ivuxolimab in advanced cancers. Turning to the overall study: Ivuxolimab was a fully human IgG2 agonistic monoclonal antibody targeting the costimulatory receptor OX40 (CD134). Of the approximately 50 dose-escalation patients, hepatocellular carcinoma was present in 19, melanoma in around 15, renal cell carcinoma in 9 and head and neck cancer in 9. Patients were allowed to have had prior anti-PD-1, anti-PD-L1 or anti-CTLA-4 therapy, and less than 45% of the dose-escalation patients had previously received checkpoint inhibitors. A male proportion of roughly 80% and a mean age of 60 years, ranging from 23 to 79, were recorded for the dose-escalation cohort. Intravenous ivuxolimab was administered to patients every 2 weeks at six dose levels: 0.01, 0.1, 0.3, 1.5, 3 and 10 mg/kg. Peripheral TCRbeta sequencing was intended to test whether TCR sequence diversity was altered and clonal T-cell expansion was caused by ivuxolimab. The paper covers the monotherapy dose-escalation part of the phase I ivuxolimab trial, which included N of about 56 patients. Partial responses occurred in three dose-escalation patients, of whom one had hepatocellular carcinoma and two had cutaneous melanoma.

V is pared back by 2 bases and J by 1 base, with 12 bases lying between the germline termini. The germline V gene specifies SGHTS as CDR1 and YDEGEE as CDR2. The CDR3 covers 15 residues, taking in both the cysteine and the phenylalanine. The read is trimmed to its CDR3 DNA, 45 bases read in frame from base 1. Findings and caveats that apply to the study as a whole: At doses of 0.1 to 3.0 mg/kg, clonal expansion of both CD4+ and CD8+ blood T cells was observed from baseline to week 6. Low levels of normalized T-cell clonal expansion were also shown by some nonresponding patients. On average, CD8+ T cells showed more expanded clones than CD4+ T cells after ivuxolimab. Antigen specificity was not determined for the clonally expanded peripheral T cells. Partial responders in the 0.1-3.0 mg/kg groups had among the lowest normalized peripheral clonal expansion, especially among CD8+ T cells.

For sequencing of the TCRbeta CDR3 region, genomic DNA was extracted from the sorted cells. The immunoSEQ Assay was used for sequencing of TCRbeta CDR3 regions. As stored in TCRdb, this immuneACCESS dataset retains in-frame rearrangements with V and J assigned. A fraction of the clones does not appear; measured against another copy, unresolved V genes explain less than half of the discrepancy, and the remainder lacks a known reason. The sample table records about 62,000 clones; around 85% of these occur just once. The top ten hold 4% of the sample. The trial excluded patients who had a history of autoimmune disease or who were on systemic immunosuppression. Peripheral blood for TCR sequencing was drawn from every dose cohort at baseline, at cycle 4 day 1 and at cycle 7 day 1. The samples were taken from a phase I, first-in-human, multicenter, open-label dose-escalation trial of ivuxolimab. Adults with locally advanced or metastatic melanoma, renal cell carcinoma, hepatocellular carcinoma or head and neck squamous cell carcinoma were enrolled in the trial. Before TCR sequencing, CD4+ and CD8+ T cells were separately sorted from peripheral blood.

About this clone itself: Its antigen is unknown. No much larger clone is present one base from it, and per-base qualities are unavailable.

The sequence links TRBV5-8 to TRBJ1-1; a tentative D call is TRBD1 (6 bases match). This clonotype was sampled from an adult with an advanced solid tumor such as melanoma, head and neck, liver or kidney cancer. The sequencing used CD4+ or CD8+ T cells sorted from blood, collected in a trial of the OX40 agonist ivuxolimab. The CDR3 reads CASSLGGPQNTEAFF. The DNA is as follows: TGTGCCAGCAGCTTAGGGGGACCGCAGAACACTGAAGCTTTCTTT.